The clone carrying this TCR beta chain occurred many times. This sample was taken from a study of regulatory T cells in long-lasting Graves disease. Time point reported: newly diagnosed GD, antithyroid drugs for less than 3 months. PBMC-derived RNA was used for the TCR library. Between the trimmed V and J ends, which lost 4 bases and 2 bases, there was a span of 11 bases. Germline lookup yields CDR1 MNHEY and CDR2 SVGAGI. The CDR3 contains 15 residues. CDR3-region Arm-PCR and iRepertoire HTBI primers produced the TCR beta libraries. TCRdb reprocessed the multiplex PCR reads with MiXCR, giving one entry per CDR3 protein. Found here are 360,000 or so distinct CDR3 sequences, 15% to 20% of them singletons; the top ten hold 20% to 25%. The data were also submitted as part of a second study, on T cells in Graves' hyperthyroidism and ophthalmopathy.

The gene calls are TRBV6-5 and TRBJ2-2; D possibly matches TRBD1 or TRBD2 (5 bases each). This TCR came from a woman between 18 and 29 years old with Graves disease. The source was peripheral blood mononuclear cells (PBMCs), collected at new diagnosis, from a patient treated with antithyroid drugs. The CDR3 nucleotides are TGTGCCAGCAGTTTGATGGGGGTTAACACCGGGGAGCTGTTTTTT. Its translation: CASSLMGVNTGELFF.